These 24 T cell receptor beta chains came from one sample sequenced in a study of blood T cell repertoires in COVID-19. Only in-frame clones appear in the TCRdb table, and some are missing; sequencing was by immunoSEQ multiplex PCR. Counted here are over 85,000 clones, 88% occurring once; the ten biggest clones make up over 3%. What was sequenced was peripheral blood. These TCRs come from a woman aged 50 to 65 with acute or convalescent COVID-19.

The V gene is TRBV6-6, the J gene TRBJ1-1; a weak D match, TRBD1 (6 bases). Germline lookup yields CDR1 MNHNY and CDR2 SVGAGI (reference sequence). V lost 8 bases to trimming and J lost 1 base, with 11 bases between them. This CDR3 region has 13 residues. This CDR3 reads CASGRTENTEAFF. Written as DNA, the CDR3 is TGTGCCAGCGGCCGGACAGAGAACACTGAAGCTTTCTTT.

The chain links TRBV9 to TRBJ2-2; 8 nucleotides agree with TRBD2. This CDR3 contains 15 residues. CDR1 is SGDLS, CDR2 YYNGEE, per germline. With V trimmed by 4 bases and J by 4 bases, 6 bases remained unmatched. CDR3 sequence reads: CASSRSGSSTGELFF. The CDR3 nucleotides are TGTGCCAGCAGCAGGAGCGGGAGTAGCACCGGGGAGCTGTTTTTT.

The chain couples TRBV30 to TRBJ2-7; TRBD1 aligns across 9 bases. This CDR3 has 15 residues. Trimming removed 0 bases from V and 7 bases from J; junction bases left unmatched: 10. Per the germline V gene, CDR1 is GTSNPN and CDR2 is SVGIG (reference sequence). The CDR3 DNA reads as TGTGCCTGGAGTGTAATCGGACAGGGGAGAAAGGAGCAGTACTTC. This gives the protein CAWSVIGQGRKEQYF.

The chain joins TRBV5-1 to TRBJ2-3; D might be TRBD2 (6 bases). This CDR3 contains 16 residues. Germline V gene lookup returns CDR1 SGHRS and CDR2 YFSETQ. V was pared by 4 bases and J by 4 bases, with 19 bases between. CDR3 DNA sequence: TGCGCCAGCAGCCTCACGAGGGCGGGGAGTGCAGATACGCAGTATTTT. Amino acid sequence: CASSLTRAGSADTQYF.

The gene calls are TRBV4-1 and TRBJ2-3; D remains ambiguous. The CDR3 has 15 amino acids. V dropped 1 base and J dropped 4 bases, with 12 bases sitting between them. CDR1 MGHRA and CDR2 YSYEKL come from the germline V gene. The CDR3 is CASSQGNPSADTQYF. CDR3 bases: TGCGCCAGCAGCCAAGGTAATCCTTCGGCAGATACGCAGTATTTT.

V is TRBV5-1 and J is TRBJ2-2, with 12 bases matching TRBD2. Germline lookup yields CDR1 SGHRS and CDR2 YFSETQ. The J segment lost 7 bases and the V segment lost 7 bases, leaving 11 bases of the junction unmatched. This CDR3 contains 16 residues. CDR3 protein: CASRLMTSGSSGELFF. The CDR3 nucleotides read TGCGCCAGCCGACTAATGACTAGCGGGAGTAGCGGGGAGCTGTTTTTT.

The J gene is TRBJ2-1, the V gene TRBV18; 13 nucleotides line up with TRBD2. J was trimmed by 10 bases and V by 4 bases; bases with no gene match: 10. Germline V gene lookup returns CDR1 KGHSH and CDR2 LQKENI. CDR3 length: 16 amino acids. The CDR3 region is CASSQTRLAGGVEQFF. Here the CDR3 DNA reads TGTGCCAGCTCACAGACCCGACTAGCGGGAGGCGTAGAGCAGTTCTTC. The variable domain in full, with the rest retrieved from reference TRBV18 and TRBJ2-1, is NAGVMQNPRHLVRRRGQEARLRCSPMKGHSHVYWYRQLPEEGLKFMVYLQKENIIDESGMPKERFSAEFPKEGPSILRIQQVVRGDSAAYFCASSQTRLAGGVEQFFGPGTRLTVL.

The gene calls are TRBV2 and TRBJ1-1; TRBD1 aligns across 7 bases. The CDR3 covers 14 residues. Germline assignment: CDR1 SNHLY and CDR2 FYNNEI. With V trimmed by 0 bases and J by 9 bases, 7 bases remained unmatched. The CDR3 reads CASSEANRDRKAFF. In nucleotides, the CDR3 is TGTGCCAGCAGTGAAGCTAACCGGGACAGAAAAGCTTTCTTT.

The rearrangement joins TRBV15 to TRBJ1-4, with TRBD1 matching over 9 bases. J lost 8 bases, V lost 3 bases, and 7 bases had no gene match. The length of the CDR3 is 15 residues. CDR1 LNHNV and CDR2 YYDKDF come from the germline V gene (reference sequence). This CDR3 is CATSREQGAGEKLFF. The CDR3, as DNA: TGTGCCACCAGCAGGGAACAGGGGGCTGGGGAAAAACTGTTTTTT.

In this sample, this clone turned up once. The rearrangement links TRBV6-5 to TRBJ1-2; 10 positions match TRBD1. V was pared by 6 bases and J by 7 bases, with 5 bases of the junction left unmatched. CDR1 and CDR2 (germline): MNHEY, SVGAGI. This CDR3 comprises 13 residues. The CDR3 nucleotides read TGTGCCAGCAGGGGGACAGGGGTTAGTGGCTACACCTTC. Protein product: CASRGTGVSGYTF.

This clone was seen just once. The chain recombines TRBV18 with TRBJ1-4; D remains ambiguous. The V and J ends lost 2 bases and 8 bases respectively, with 15 bases between them. The CDR3 runs 15 residues. The germline V gene has CDR1 KGHSH and CDR2 LQKENI. CDR3 sequence (DNA): TGTGCCAGCTCACCATACGAGGTGTCTCAGGAAAAACTGTTTTTT. Its protein product is CASSPYEVSQEKLFF.

Worth noting for this clone: The sample has other DNA sequences that encode this CDR3 too. The chain links TRBV5-1 to TRBJ1-1, with 7 bases matching TRBD1. V lost 4 bases to trimming and J lost 2 bases; unmatched junction nucleotides: 11. The CDR3 length is 16 residues. From germline, CDR1 is SGHRS and CDR2 YFSETQ. DNA for the CDR3: TGCGCCAGCAGCCCCAGGACAGGAGGGGTTAACACTGAAGCTTTCTTT. Translated: CASSPRTGGVNTEAFF.

The chain links TRBV3-1 (or the pseudogene TRBV3-2) to TRBJ2-7; no reliable D call. This CDR3 has 12 amino acids. Germline CDR1 is LGHDT and CDR2 is YNNKEL (reference sequence). V lost 3 bases and J 6 bases, leaving 9 bases between the germline ends. CDR3 sequence (DNA): TGTGCCAGCAGCCAGGTTGCGGTCGAGCAGTACTTC. Its translation is CASSQVAVEQYF.

The chain has TRBV28 and TRBJ2-6, with 8 bases fitting TRBD1. CDR1 and CDR2 (germline): MDHEN, SYDVKM. The J segment lost 0 bases and the V segment lost 2 bases, leaving 0 bases of the junction unmatched. The CDR3 is 16 residues long. The CDR3 DNA reads TGTGCCAGCAGTTTACAGGGGGCCTCTGGGGCCAACGTCCTGACTTTC. Protein: CASSLQGASGANVLTF.

The rearrangement links TRBV6-5 to TRBJ1-3, with 7 bases that match TRBD1. The CDR3 is 15 amino acids. Trimming took 5 bases from V and 4 from J; bases not matched to a gene: 8. The germline V gene has CDR1 MNHEY and CDR2 SVGAGI. This chain's CDR3 is CASSKTLDRGNTIYF. DNA of the CDR3: TGTGCCAGCAGTAAGACCCTGGACAGGGGAAACACCATATATTTT.

This rearrangement joins TRBV6-6 to TRBJ2-1, with 7 nucleotides matching TRBD2. Germline V gene sequence: CDR1 MNHNY, CDR2 SVGAGI (reference sequence). The V and J ends lost 4 bases and 3 bases, in that order; junction bases with no gene match: 3. There are 14 residues in the CDR3. CDR3 loop: CASSFRGDYNEQFF. As DNA, the CDR3 is TGTGCCAGCAGTTTTCGGGGGGACTACAATGAGCAGTTCTTC.

The V and J genes are TRBV6-5 and TRBJ1-1; 10 positions agree with TRBD1. Unmatched junction bases numbered 4, after V lost 6 bases and J lost 3 bases. Germline loops: CDR1 MNHEY, CDR2 SVGAGI. The CDR3 runs 14 residues. The CDR3 nucleotides are TGTGCCAGCAGATTAGGACAGGGGGACACTGAAGCTTTCTTT. Residues: CASRLGQGDTEAFF.

V usage is TRBV4-2 and J usage is TRBJ1-3; D unresolved. V shed 4 bases and J shed 7 bases, with 17 bases lying between them. Germline CDR1 LGHNA, CDR2 YNFKEQ. This CDR3 has 15 residues. The CDR3 spells CASSPRHLWRNTIYF. CDR3 in DNA: TGTGCCAGCAGCCCTAGACACCTCTGGAGGAACACCATATATTTT.

This chain links TRBV6-1 with TRBJ1-1; 10 nucleotides line up with TRBD1. The CDR3 spans 15 residues. J gave up 4 bases and V 2 bases, and 4 bases lay outside the gene matches. The germline gives CDR1 MNHNS, CDR2 SASEGT. DNA of the CDR3: TGTGCCAGCAGTGAACCGGGACAGGGGAGCACTGAAGCTTTCTTT. Its translation: CASSEPGQGSTEAFF.

This chain links TRBV5-5 with TRBJ1-2; 7 positions match TRBD1. The CDR3 runs to 14 residues. The V segment lost 2 bases and the J segment 2 bases; nucleotides outside the gene matches: 3. Germline-derived CDR1 and CDR2 are SGHKS and YYEKEE (reference sequence). CDR3 region: CASSFDRANYGYTF. The CDR3 DNA is TGTGCCAGCAGCTTTGACAGGGCCAACTATGGCTACACCTTC.

This chain joins TRBV10-2 and TRBJ2-3; D may be TRBD2 (6 bases). The V gene lost 10 bases and the J gene lost 0 bases, with 23 bases spanning the gap. The germline V gene has CDR1 WSHSY and CDR2 SAAADI. This CDR3 has 17 residues. In nucleotides, the CDR3 is TGCGCCACCTCGGGGGTAGAGAACAGTTATAGCACAGATACGCAGTATTTT. Protein sequence: CATSGVENSYSTDTQYF.

This clone was observed once. The rearrangement joins TRBV27 to TRBJ2-7, with TRBD1 as a possible D gene (5 bases). V gave up 4 bases and J gave up 6 bases, with 19 bases separating them. The CDR3 sequence is 15 residues long. Germline lookup yields CDR1 MNHEY and CDR2 SMNVEV (reference sequence). The CDR3 DNA sequence: TGTGCCAGCAGTTACGAGACAGCTTACCTTGGCGAGCAGTACTTC. It codes for CASSYETAYLGEQYF.

V gene TRBV5-1 combines with J gene TRBJ1-1, with D hard to call. V was cut by 7 bases and J by 0 bases, with 16 bases left in between. Germline-derived CDR1 and CDR2 are SGHRS and YFSETQ. The CDR3 is made up of 15 amino acids. The CDR3 DNA reads TGCGCCAGCGGAGGGAGAAGCACGATGAACACTGAAGCTTTCTTT. This gives the protein CASGGRSTMNTEAFF.

This clone was seen a single time. The gene calls are TRBV30 and TRBJ2-7; 9 positions match TRBD2. The V gene's germline CDR1 is GTSNPN and CDR2 SVGIG (reference sequence). This CDR3 is built from 17 residues. The ends lost 0 bases at V and 4 bases at J; junction bases unmatched: 13. The DNA for the CDR3 is TGTGCCTGGAGTGTAGGGATTGGCGGGAGGGCGGGTTACGAGCAGTACTTC. Amino acid sequence: CAWSVGIGGRAGYEQYF.